A selection of T cell receptor beta chains follows, all from one sample in a study of low-dose radiotherapy and immunotherapy resistance in tumors. Each CDR3 protein is one row after TCRdb ran MiXCR on the reads. The sample shows 95,000 to 100,000 distinct CDR3 sequences, roughly 20% of them seen only once. The sample consisted of PBMCs, taken after low-dose radiotherapy plus immunotherapy. All receptors derive from a male donor with prostate cancer. Each CDR3 is given with its conserved first and last residue. D genes are given only for firm matches. Size is omitted from some rows. Given values are once, few, many or a class for expanded clones.

clone size	D gene	V gene	J gene	CDR3 protein	CDR3 DNA
many	-	TRBV4-1	TRBJ2-7	CASSLGEGASYEQYF	TGCGCCAGCAGCCTCGGGGAGGGGGCATCCTACGAGCAGTACTTC
many	TRBD2	TRBV6-8	TRBJ2-7	CASSYGGAGVDEQYF	TGTGCCAGCAGTTACGGAGGAGCGGGGGTGGACGAGCAGTACTTC
many	-	TRBV7-9	TRBJ2-7	CASSELGDALYEQYF	TGTGCCAGCAGCGAGCTCGGGGACGCACTCTACGAGCAGTACTTC
many	-	TRBV4-2	TRBJ1-5	CASSQEHGQRGQPQHF	TGTGCCAGCAGCCAAGAACATGGACAGAGGGGTCAGCCCCAGCATTTT
many	-	TRBV18	TRBJ1-2	CASSPEKVYGYTF	TGTGCCAGCTCACCGGAAAAGGTCTATGGCTACACCTTC
many	-	TRBV5-4	TRBJ2-4	CASSLGTDKNIQYF	TGTGCCAGCAGCTTGGGGACAGACAAAAACATTCAGTACTTC
many	TRBD2	TRBV5-1	TRBJ2-1	CASSQNLAGVYNEQFF	TGCGCCAGCAGCCAAAACCTAGCGGGGGTTTACAATGAGCAGTTCTTC
many	-	TRBV2	TRBJ2-1	CASSKGRADEQFF	TGTGCCAGCAGTAAAGGCCGGGCCGATGAGCAGTTCTTC
many	-	TRBV30	TRBJ1-6	CAWGTLPSPLHF	TGTGCCTGGGGGACTCTTCCTTCACCCCTCCACTTT
once	TRBD2	TRBV6-2/TRBV6-3	TRBJ2-5	CASSRLAGAETQYF	TGTGCCAGCAGCCGACTAGCGGGGGCGGAGACCCAGTACTTC
-	-	TRBV6-2/TRBV6-3	TRBJ1-6	CASSYPGEANNSPLHF	TGTGCCAGCAGTTACCCTGGGGAGGCAAATAATTCACCCCTCCACTTT
many	-	TRBV12-3/TRBV12-4	TRBJ1-6	CASRESGYPYNSPLHF	TGTGCCAGCAGGGAGTCAGGGTATCCCTATAATTCACCCCTCCACTTT
many	-	TRBV14	TRBJ2-5	CASSQILETQYF	TGTGCCAGCAGCCAAATACTAGAGACCCAGTACTTC
many	-	TRBV13	TRBJ2-7	CASSLRGISSYEQYF	TGTGCCAGCAGCTTAAGGGGGATAAGCTCCTACGAGCAGTACTTC
many	TRBD2	TRBV11-1	TRBJ2-5	CASTNSGGSETQYF	TGTGCCAGCACCAATAGCGGGGGGTCTGAGACCCAGTACTTC
many	TRBD1	TRBV4-2	TRBJ1-6	CASSQTTGGNSPLHF	TGTGCCAGCAGCCAAACGACAGGGGGGAATTCACCCCTCCACTTT
-	-	TRBV20-1	TRBJ2-2	CSAGDVGAGELFF	TGCAGTGCTGGGGACGTAGGAGCCGGGGAGCTGTTTTTT
-	-	TRBV10-3	TRBJ2-5	CASSGTQETQYF	TGTGCCAGTAGCGGAACCCAAGAGACCCAGTACTTC
many	-	TRBV14	TRBJ2-6	CASSLITLGVGANVLTF	TGTGCCAGCAGCCTCATTACACTCGGCGTGGGGGCCAACGTCCTGACTTTC
many	-	TRBV4-1	TRBJ1-5	CASSPPQGNQPQHF	TGCGCCAGCAGCCCCCCGCAGGGCAATCAGCCCCAGCATTTT